This TCR beta chain was profiled in a study of T cell responses to AZD1222 COVID-19 vaccine. Only in-frame clones appear in the TCRdb table, and some are missing; sequencing was by immunoSEQ multiplex PCR. This sample has roughly 200,000 clones, with approximately 90% found just once. Germline CDR1 and CDR2: SQVTM and ANQGSEA. The V segment lost 4 bases and the J segment 0 bases; nucleotides outside the gene matches: 8. CDR3 size: 15 residues. The sample in question was peripheral blood, obtained 28 days after the second AZD1222 dose. The TCR sequence derives from an adult who received the AZD1222 COVID-19 vaccine. This chain joins TRBV29-1 and TRBJ1-1, with 7 bases matching TRBD1. The CDR3 is CSVVGTGDMNTEAFF. Here the CDR3 DNA reads TGCAGCGTTGTTGGTACAGGGGATATGAACACTGAAGCTTTCTTT.